This T cell receptor beta chain was captured in a study of T cell responses to AZD1222 COVID-19 vaccine. TCRdb's table, derived via immunoSEQ multiplex PCR, lists solely in-frame clones and lacks some. The sample includes more than 95,000 clones, around 90% of them seen just once. This clonotype originated in an adult in good health. This material consisted of peripheral blood, taken on day 0 of AZD1222 vaccination.

The CDR3 sequence is CASSQGLAGGVDTQYF. CDR3 nucleotides: TGTGCCAGCAGCCAGGGACTAGCGGGGGGCGTAGATACGCAGTATTTT. The chain recombines TRBV7-8 with TRBJ2-3; 15 bases agree with TRBD2. The CDR3 is 16 amino acids. V shed 5 bases and J 5 bases; nucleotides not matched to a gene: 5. Germline V gene data show CDR1 as SGHVS and CDR2 as FQNEAQ.